This T cell receptor beta chain is from a study of PD-1 and CTLA-4 blockade in melanoma. Only in-frame clones appear in the TCRdb table, and some are missing; sequencing was by immunoSEQ multiplex PCR. The top ten hold 5% to 7.5% of the sample, which has around 31,000 clones, less than 90% seen once. Per the germline V gene, CDR1 is GTSNPN and CDR2 is SVGIG (reference sequence). The CDR3 extends over 12 amino acids. V lost 3 bases, J lost 4 bases, and 9 bases lay in between. This TCR derives from a human donor with melanoma. The sample here was CD8+ T cells from peripheral blood, taken from a patient given anti-PD-1 treatment. V usage is TRBV30 and J usage is TRBJ1-1; no clear D gene. The CDR3 sequence is CAWRTASTEAFF. For the CDR3, the DNA is TGTGCCTGGAGGACCGCCTCCACTGAAGCTTTCTTT. Drawing the rest from reference TRBV30 and TRBJ1-1, the complete variable domain is SQTIHQWPATLVQPVGSPLSLECTVEGTSNPNLYWYRQAAGRGLQLLFYSVGIGQISSEVPQNLSASRPQDRQFILSSKKLLLSDSGFYLCAWRTASTEAFFGQGTRLTVV.